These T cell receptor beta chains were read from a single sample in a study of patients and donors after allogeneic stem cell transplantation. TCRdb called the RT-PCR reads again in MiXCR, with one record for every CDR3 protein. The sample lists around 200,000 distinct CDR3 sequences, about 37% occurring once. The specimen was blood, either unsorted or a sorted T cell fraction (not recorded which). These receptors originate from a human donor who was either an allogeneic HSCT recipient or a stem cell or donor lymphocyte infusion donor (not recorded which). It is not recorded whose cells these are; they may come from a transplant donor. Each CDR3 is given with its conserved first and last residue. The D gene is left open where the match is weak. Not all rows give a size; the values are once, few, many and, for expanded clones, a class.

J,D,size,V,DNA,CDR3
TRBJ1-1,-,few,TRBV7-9,TGTGCCAGCAGCATACACGTGAACACTGAAGCTTTCTTT,CASSIHVNTEAFF
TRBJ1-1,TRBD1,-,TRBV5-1,TGCGCCAGCAGCTTGGGGGACAGGAACACTGAAGCTTTCTTT,CASSLGDRNTEAFF
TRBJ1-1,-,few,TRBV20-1,TGCAGTGCTAGAGATTCCCCACTCGGACAGCCAATCGACACTGAAGCTTTCTTT,CSARDSPLGQPIDTEAFF
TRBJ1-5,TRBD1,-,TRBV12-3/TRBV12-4,TGTGCCAGCAGAGGACAGGGTGACAATCAGCCCCAGCATTTT,CASRGQGDNQPQHF
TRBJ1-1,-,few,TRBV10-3,TGTGCCATCAGTGTTACAGGGAACACTGAAGCTTTCTTT,CAISVTGNTEAFF
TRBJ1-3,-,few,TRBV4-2,TGTGCCAGCAGCCAAGACCCGGCAGGGACCATCCTTTCTGGAAACACCATATATTTT,CASSQDPAGTILSGNTIYF
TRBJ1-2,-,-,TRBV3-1,TGTGCCAGCAGCCGAGGGGGGCATACTAACTATGGCTACACCTTC,CASSRGGHTNYGYTF
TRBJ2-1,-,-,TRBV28,TGTGCCAGCAGTCTCCCTCGCTCCTACAATGAGCAGTTCTTC,CASSLPRSYNEQFF
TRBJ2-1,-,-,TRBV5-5,TGTGCCAGCAGCTTGGCCCCGGGGCACCCAGGGAATGAGCAGTTCTTC,CASSLAPGHPGNEQFF
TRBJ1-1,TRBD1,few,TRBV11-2,TGTGCCAGCAGCTTAGACGACAGGGGGTGGACTGAAGCTTTCTTT,CASSLDDRGWTEAFF
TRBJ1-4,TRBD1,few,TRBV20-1,TGCAGTGCTAGAGAGACAGGGATAAATCAAAATCCTGAAAAACTGTTTTTT,CSARETGINQNPEKLFF
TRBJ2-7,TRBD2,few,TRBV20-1,TGCAGTGCGGACTTAGCGGGGACAACCTACGAGCAGTACTTC,CSADLAGTTYEQYF
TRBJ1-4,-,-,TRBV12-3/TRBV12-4,TGTGCCAGCAGAGACGGGCCATCCAAAGAAAAACTGTTTTTT,CASRDGPSKEKLFF
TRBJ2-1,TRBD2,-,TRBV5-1,TGCGCCAGCAGCTTGTATCCAGCGGGGGGGCCCGATGAGCAGTTCTTC,CASSLYPAGGPDEQFF
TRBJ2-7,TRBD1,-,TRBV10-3,TGTGCCATAAACTCGGGACAGGGCTCCTACGAGCAGTACTTC,CAINSGQGSYEQYF
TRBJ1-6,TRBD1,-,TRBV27,TGTGCCAGCAGTTACCGGGGACAGGGGGTAATGAATTCACCCCTCCACTTT,CASSYRGQGVMNSPLHF
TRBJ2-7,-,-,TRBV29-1,TGCAGCGTTGAATACAGGGAGTTTGGCGAGCAGTACTTC,CSVEYREFGEQYF
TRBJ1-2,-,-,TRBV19,TGTGCCAGTAGTCCCAGGGGTGCGATTTCCGGCTACACCTTC,CASSPRGAISGYTF
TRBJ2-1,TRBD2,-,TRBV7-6,TGTGCCAGCAGCTTAGAAGTAGCGGGGGCCTACAATGAGCAGTTCTTC,CASSLEVAGAYNEQFF
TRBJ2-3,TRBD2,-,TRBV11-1,TGTGCCAGCAGCGTACAAGCGGGGTCAGATACGCAGTATTTT,CASSVQAGSDTQYF
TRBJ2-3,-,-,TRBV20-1,TGCAGTGCTAGAGATGGATCAGAGATTGGGACAGATACGCAGTATTTT,CSARDGSEIGTDTQYF
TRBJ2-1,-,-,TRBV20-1,TGCAGTGCGGACGGCAGCTCCTACAATGAGCAGTTCTTC,CSADGSSYNEQFF
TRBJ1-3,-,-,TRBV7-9,TGTGCCAGCATCGGGTCCACTGGAAACACCATATATTTT,CASIGSTGNTIYF
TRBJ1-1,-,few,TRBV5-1,TGCGCCAGCAGCTGGGGACACGAGAACACTGAAGCTTTCTTT,CASSWGHENTEAFF
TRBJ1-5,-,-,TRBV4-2,TGTGCCAGCAGCCAGTCGCGGTCCCAGCCCCAGCATTTT,CASSQSRSQPQHF
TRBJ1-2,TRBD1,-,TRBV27,TGTGCCAGCAGTTTAATTGGCGGGACAGACTATGGCTACACCTTC,CASSLIGGTDYGYTF
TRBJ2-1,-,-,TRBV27,TGTGCCAGCAGTTCTTGGGGACCGAACAATGAGCAGTTCTTC,CASSSWGPNNEQFF
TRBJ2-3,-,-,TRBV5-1,TGCGCCAGCAGCTTCCCCCGCGCAGGGGGCACAGATACGCAGTATTTT,CASSFPRAGGTDTQYF
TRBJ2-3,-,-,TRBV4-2,TGTGCCAGCAGCCGGGGGACTCGGGATACGCAGTATTTT,CASSRGTRDTQYF
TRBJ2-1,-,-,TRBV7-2,TGTGCCAGCAGCTTAGTGGGGCGGTCCGGTGAGCAGTTCTTC,CASSLVGRSGEQFF
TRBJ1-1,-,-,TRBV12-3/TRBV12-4,TGTGCCAGCAGTTTACGGCAGCTAGGGGCTGAAGCTTTCTTT,CASSLRQLGAEAFF
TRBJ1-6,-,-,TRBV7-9,TGTGCCAGCAACTTAGGGGCACTAGCAGGGGATAATTCACCCCTCCACTTT,CASNLGALAGDNSPLHF
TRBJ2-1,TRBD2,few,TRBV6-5,TGTGCCAGCAGTTACGGGGACGCGGGGGGGCCTTACACTGAGCAGTTCTTC,CASSYGDAGGPYTEQFF
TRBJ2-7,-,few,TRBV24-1,TGTGCCACCAGTGATTCTGGGGACGGAACCTACGAGCAGTACTTC,CATSDSGDGTYEQYF
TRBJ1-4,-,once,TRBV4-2,TGTGCCAGCAGCCCGAGCGGGGTCGGGGGTGAAAAACTGTTTTTT,CASSPSGVGGEKLFF
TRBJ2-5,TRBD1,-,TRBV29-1,TGCAGCTCCCGAGGGGGCTCAGTCCAGTACTTC,CSSRGGSVQYF
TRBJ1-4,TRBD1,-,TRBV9,TGTGCCAGCAGCGCGCGACAGGGGTCAAATGAAAAACTGTTTTTT,CASSARQGSNEKLFF
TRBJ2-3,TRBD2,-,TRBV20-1,TGCAGTGCGCCTCCCGGGACTAGAGTAACAGATACGCAGTATTTT,CSAPPGTRVTDTQYF
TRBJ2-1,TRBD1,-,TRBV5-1,TGCGCCAGCAGCCCGGGACAGGGGCCTGATGAGCAGTTCTTC,CASSPGQGPDEQFF
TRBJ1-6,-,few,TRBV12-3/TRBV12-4,TGTGCCAGCAGTCAGGAATATAATTCACCCCTCCACTTT,CASSQEYNSPLHF
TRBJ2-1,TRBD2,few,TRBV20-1,TGCAGTGCCCGACTAGCCCTTTCCAATGAGCAGTTCTTC,CSARLALSNEQFF
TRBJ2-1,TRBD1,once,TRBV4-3,TGCGCCAGCAGCCCAGGACAGGGGTTATCCTACAATGAGCAGTTCTTC,CASSPGQGLSYNEQFF
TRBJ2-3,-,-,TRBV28,TGTGCCAGCAGTTTACTTGCTAGGACGGGCACAGATACGCAGTATTTT,CASSLLARTGTDTQYF
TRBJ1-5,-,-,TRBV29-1,TGCAGCGCGAGACACGGCGATCAGCCCCAGCATTTT,CSARHGDQPQHF
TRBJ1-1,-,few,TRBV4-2,TGTGCCAGCAGCCAAGAACCCCAGACGAACACTGAAGCTTTCTTT,CASSQEPQTNTEAFF
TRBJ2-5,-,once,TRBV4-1,TGCGCCAGCAGCCAAGATTTGGGGGCCGGCCAAGAGACCCAGTACTTC,CASSQDLGAGQETQYF
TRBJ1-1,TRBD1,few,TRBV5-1,TGCGCCAGCACCCTCGGACAGGGGGCGGACACTGAAGCTTTCTTT,CASTLGQGADTEAFF
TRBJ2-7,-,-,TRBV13,TGTGCCAGCAGCTTCGGACGGAGGGGCTCCTACGAGCAGTACTTC,CASSFGRRGSYEQYF
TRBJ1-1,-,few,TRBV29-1,TGCAGCGTTGATCCCGGGACGTTGAACACTGAAGCTTTCTTT,CSVDPGTLNTEAFF